This record covers a single T cell receptor (beta chain). Its target is unknown. This specimen comes from a study of PD-1 blockade in classical Hodgkin lymphoma. Study observations and caveats: Repertoire difference causes, possibly disease activity or prior therapy, remain undefined. Reports indicated that newly diagnosed patients had lower baseline TCR diversity than healthy donors did.

Germline V CDR1 and CDR2: KGHSH, LQKENI. CDR3 length: 14 residues. V dropped 0 bases and J dropped 7 bases, with 9 bases sitting between them. Regarding time point: newly diagnosed, previously untreated cHL patient sample. The study purified CD4+ T cells from thawed PBMCs using magnetic negative selection. Peripheral samples used as comparators were newly diagnosed, untreated classical Hodgkin lymphoma PBMCs. Method: immunoSEQ multiplex PCR; TCRdb's copy keeps in-frame clones and lacks some. The sample records nearly 35,000 clones, roughly 91% being singletons. The receptor was isolated from a human donor with classical Hodgkin lymphoma. The sample consisted of CD4+ T cells from blood. This rearrangement joins TRBV18 to TRBJ1-4; D ambiguous. CDR3: CASSPPRDSEKLFF. In nucleotides, the CDR3 is TGTGCCAGCTCACCACCAAGGGATAGTGAAAAACTGTTTTTT.